This T cell receptor (beta chain) was captured in a study of shared clonotypes between healthy human individuals. Whole-study context: Used for every donor were three CD4 naive, three CD4 memory, two CD8 naive and one CD8 memory plate. Study-level findings and limits: Limited genetic and exposure-history diversity came from having few donors. Clonotypes not shared had lower generation probabilities than those common to all four donors.

A remark on this clone: The antigen is not known.

CD45RO negativity and positive selection for CCR7 defined naive CD8 cells, a population that excluded terminally differentiated effector memory CD45RA+ cells. The CDR3 sequence is 15 residues long. Germline V gene lookup returns CDR1 SEHNR and CDR2 FQNEAQ (reference sequence). V shed 8 bases and J shed 4 bases, with 17 bases lying between them. Profiling relied on immunoSEQ multiplex PCR, and the TCRdb table lists in-frame clones only, not all of them. Of 1.5 million to 2.5 million clones in the sample, approximately 94% were seen once. Specimen: naive CD8+ T cells sorted from blood. This clonotype originated in a man younger than 30 in good health. The genes are TRBV7-9 and TRBJ2-2; D might be TRBD2 (6 bases). In DNA form, the CDR3 reads TGTGCCAGCCCCGCCCGCCGGGAGAGCACCGGGGAGCTGTTTTTT. This encodes CASPARRESTGELFF.